This T cell receptor (beta chain) was recorded in a study of chemoradiotherapy in HPV16-positive cancers. Study at large: Functional T-cell assays on a couple of HPV16-positive patients' cells defined candidate HPV-specific clones and common TCR motifs.

Profiled with immunoSEQ multiplex PCR; TCRdb holds only in-frame clones, not every one. The table has 36,000 or so clones, about 80% seen once. Looked up from germline, CDR1 is LNHDA and CDR2 is SQIVND (reference sequence). The CDR3 loop spans 14 amino acids. Trimming removed 8 bases from V and 5 bases from J, with 18 bases in between. Repertoires were sampled repeatedly during chemoradiotherapy. The chain combines TRBV19 with TRBJ1-2; possible D gene TRBD1, 6 bases. The sample consisted of blood, taken from a patient who underwent chemoradiotherapy. The sequence was obtained from a human donor with HPV-associated anogenital cancer. CDR3 region: CASWGLQGRYGYTF. DNA of the CDR3: TGTGCCAGTTGGGGTTTACAGGGACGATATGGCTACACCTTC.